This TCR beta chain came from a study of blood T cell repertoires in COVID-19. Background on the study: Acute and convalescent COVID-19 specimens originated in the United States, Italy and Spain.

Per the original data handling: Amplified reference gene primers provided the basis for estimating nucleated cell counts. Repertoires were generated with immunoSEQ multiplex PCR, while TCRdb's copy carries only in-frame clones and drops some. Clonal size and the V and J genes are those of that table, whereas D and trimming came from the DNA. This table holds roughly 20,000 clones, 87% found once. Germline V CDR1 and CDR2: SNHLY, FYNNEI. V lost 10 bases, J lost 7 bases, and 7 bases stayed unmatched. CDR3 length: 12 residues. The V gene is TRBV2, the J gene TRBJ1-2, with TRBD1 identical over 9 bases. Material: peripheral blood. This clonotype originated in a human donor in a cohort sampled during active COVID-19. The CDR3 sequence is CAIQQGASGYTF. The CDR3 DNA reads as TGTGCCATCCAACAGGGGGCAAGTGGCTACACCTTC. The full variable domain, with the rest looked up from reference TRBV2 and TRBJ1-2, is EPEVTQTPSHQVTQMGQEVILRCVPISNHLYFYWYRQILGQKVEFLVSFYNNEISEKSEIFDDQFSVERPDGSNFTLKIRSTKLEDSAMYFCAIQQGASGYTFGSGTRLTVV.